The rows below give T cell receptor beta chains drawn from one sample of a study of CD8+ T cells in alopecia areata. Libraries were prepared by immunoSEQ multiplex PCR; TCRdb keeps only in-frame clonotypes and omits some of them. The profile shows tens of thousands of clones, 92% of them singletons. This sample comprised CD8+ T cells sorted from blood, obtained at week 24, from a patient treated with tofacitinib. The receptors stem from a human donor with alopecia areata. The CDR3 runs from the conserved cysteine through the conserved F or W.

v_call,j_call,cdr3_aa
TRBV2,TRBJ2-5,CASSEVPGVSETQYF
TRBV4-3,TRBJ2-1,CASSQEPQGYNEQFF
TRBV4-1,TRBJ2-1,CASSQEGGHSYNEQFF
TRBV11-1,TRBJ2-2,CASSLGVTGELFF
TRBV6-5,TRBJ2-5,CASGVETQYF
TRBV5-1,TRBJ2-7,CASRQGDPYEQYF
TRBV19,TRBJ1-4,CASSIVGASEKLFF
TRBV10-3,TRBJ2-3,CAISGARDRIYRTDTQYF
TRBV5-6,TRBJ2-7,CASSSVGDSSSYEQYF
TRBV6-4,TRBJ2-3,CASSESGGSGDTQYF
TRBV30,TRBJ1-1,CAYNSGANTEAFF
TRBV29-1,TRBJ2-2,CSVDSGRWTTGELFF
TRBV4-1,TRBJ2-2,CASSQGLAGGRTGELFF
TRBV4-2,TRBJ2-5,CASSRVGSAETQYF
TRBV7-2,TRBJ2-2,CASSQLVLNTGELFF
TRBV10-3,TRBJ2-7,CATSREGGGSYEQYF
TRBV2,TRBJ2-3,CASSEGLTDTQYF
TRBV4-3,TRBJ2-3,CASSQSSTLADTQYF
TRBV7-2,TRBJ2-5,CASSLPSDPYGETQYF
TRBV12-5,TRBJ2-7,CASGLDPGGASSYEQYF
TRBV19,TRBJ2-3,CASSVGGRLDTQYF
TRBV29-1,TRBJ2-2,CSVSGGADTGELFF
TRBV29-1,TRBJ2-5,CSVRYRGTQYF
TRBV27,TRBJ2-5,CASSTGQGFGETQYF
TRBV27,TRBJ2-7,CATGDSSYEQYF
TRBV7-9,TRBJ2-3,CASSHPRDTQYF
TRBV29-1,TRBJ2-5,CSVEGPGQGVPTGAQYF
TRBV7-9,TRBJ1-6,CASSLPGQTTENYNSPLHF